These 15 T cell receptor beta chains originate from one sample sequenced in a study of CD8+ T cells in alopecia areata. Reverse transcription of extracted RNA yielded cDNA, which provided the sequencing template. The protocol was immunoSEQ multiplex PCR, while the TCRdb copy is restricted to in-frame clones and leaves out a portion. The data hold approximately 210,000 clones, with around 66% observed a single time. Treatment given: oral pan-JAK inhibitor, 5-10 mg twice daily. The sample in question was CD4+ T cells sorted from blood, obtained at approximately week 45, from a patient treated with tofacitinib. The source is a human donor with alopecia areata.

V usage is TRBV18 and J usage is TRBJ2-6, with TRBD1 matching 10 bases. The CDR3 covers 18 residues. CDR1 and CDR2 from the germline V gene are KGHSH and LQKENI. Germline trimming cut 3 bases from V and 0 bases from J; bases unmatched to any gene: 5. CDR3 region: CASSPKGQGNSGANVLTF. The CDR3 nucleotides read TGTGCCAGCTCACCCAAGGGACAGGGGAACTCTGGGGCCAACGTCCTGACTTTC. Supplemented by reference TRBV18 and TRBJ2-6, the full variable domain reads NAGVMQNPRHLVRRRGQEARLRCSPMKGHSHVYWYRQLPEEGLKFMVYLQKENIIDESGMPKERFSAEFPKEGPSILRIQQVVRGDSAAYFCASSPKGQGNSGANVLTFGAGSRLTVL.

The chain uses TRBV5-4 and TRBJ2-7; 10 bases align to TRBD1. Per germline, CDR1 SGHNT and CDR2 YYREEE (reference sequence). J gave up 2 bases and V 4 bases, and 6 bases lay outside the gene matches. This CDR3 has 15 amino acids. The CDR3 DNA reads TGTGCCAGCAGCAGATCCGGGACAGGGGCCTACGAGCAGTACTTC. Translating it yields CASSRSGTGAYEQYF.

V is TRBV29-1 and J is TRBJ2-1; D possibly corresponds to TRBD2 (6 bases). The CDR3 extends over 14 amino acids. Between the trimmed V and J ends, which lost 5 bases and 3 bases, there was a span of 14 bases. Germline values: CDR1 SQVTM, CDR2 ANQGSEA. In nucleotides, the CDR3 is TGCAGCGTTTGGAGGACGGGGGTCTACAATGAGCAGTTCTTC. Translating it yields CSVWRTGVYNEQFF.

The chain employs TRBV5-1 and TRBJ1-2; D gene ambiguous. V lost 6 bases and J lost 4, with 19 bases in between. The germline V gene encodes CDR1 SGHRS and CDR2 YFSETQ. The CDR3 runs 15 residues. The CDR3 region is CASTNSIGRTYGYTF. Written as DNA, the CDR3 is TGCGCCAGCACGAATTCAATAGGCAGGACCTATGGCTACACCTTC.

The rearrangement links TRBV29-1 to TRBJ1-2; D remains unclear. Between the trimmed V and J ends, which lost 4 bases and 0 bases, there was a span of 9 bases. Germline assignment: CDR1 SQVTM and CDR2 ANQGSEA. This CDR3 has 13 residues. The CDR3 DNA reads as TGCAGCGTTGGACGGGGTCCTAACTATGGCTACACCTTC. This sequence encodes CSVGRGPNYGYTF.

The chain recombines TRBV19 with TRBJ2-4; D may be TRBD2 (5 bases). CDR1 and CDR2 (germline): LNHDA, SQIVND (reference sequence). The length of the CDR3 is 15 residues. V gave up 3 bases and J gave up 1 base, with 10 bases separating them. The CDR3 sequence is CASSISGSAKNIQYF. The CDR3 DNA follows: TGTGCCAGTAGTATTTCGGGATCGGCCAAAAACATTCAGTACTTC.

The rearrangement joins TRBV29-1 to TRBJ2-4; 9 bases fit TRBD1. The CDR3 runs to 13 residues. Per the germline V gene, CDR1 is SQVTM and CDR2 is ANQGSEA. The V segment lost 5 bases and the J segment 12 bases; nucleotides outside the gene matches: 11. The CDR3 sequence is CSVPGQGMGGQYF. CDR3 DNA: TGCAGCGTTCCGGGACAGGGTATGGGTGGTCAGTACTTC.

This clone was counted at least ten times. This chain joins TRBV4-1 and TRBJ2-4; no clear D. The germline CDR1 and CDR2 sequences are MGHRA and YSYEKL. This CDR3 contains 12 residues. CDR3 bases: TGCGCGCTTAGGGAAATGAGAAACATTCAGTACTTC. Residues: CALREMRNIQYF.

The rearrangement uses TRBV29-1 and TRBJ2-7; 10 nucleotides line up with TRBD1. Germline CDR1 reads SQVTM; CDR2 reads ANQGSEA. Trimming removed 6 bases from V and 3 bases from J; junction bases left unmatched: 5. The length of the CDR3 is 13 residues. The CDR3 loop is CSVRTGGGYEQYF. Here the CDR3 DNA reads TGCAGCGTCCGGACAGGGGGGGGCTACGAGCAGTACTTC.

The rearrangement uses TRBV13 and TRBJ1-4, with unresolved D. V lost 5 bases and J 5 bases, leaving 9 bases between the germline ends. The germline V gene encodes CDR1 PRHDT and CDR2 FYEKMQ (reference sequence). This CDR3 region has 13 residues. The CDR3 DNA is TGTGCCAGCAGCCCTCGGGAAAATGAAAAACTGTTTTTT. Translating it yields CASSPRENEKLFF.

The rearrangement uses TRBV2 and TRBJ2-5, with a weak D call TRBD2 (6 bases). This CDR3 region has 14 residues. V was pared by 4 bases and J by 1 base, with 10 bases between. Germline CDR1 reads SNHLY; CDR2 reads FYNNEI. This CDR3 reads CASSVRGLQETQYF. The CDR3 region has the DNA TGTGCCAGCAGTGTGCGGGGACTCCAAGAGACCCAGTACTTC.

This clone has just a few counts. This chain uses TRBV9 with TRBJ2-1; 9 nucleotides line up with TRBD1. This CDR3 comprises 15 residues. The junction had 5 bases not matched to a gene; V was cut back by 5 bases and J by 2 bases. Germline V CDR1 and CDR2: SGDLS, YYNGEE. This chain's CDR3 is CASSSTGGAYNEQFF. The CDR3 DNA reads as TGTGCCAGCAGTTCTACAGGGGGCGCCTACAATGAGCAGTTCTTC.

This chain joins TRBV27 and TRBJ1-5; possible D gene TRBD1, 6 bases. Germline CDR1 reads MNHEY; CDR2 reads SMNVEV (reference sequence). The CDR3 consists of 17 residues. V was shortened by 3 bases and J by 3 bases, with 18 bases between the two germline ends. The CDR3: CASSLNGGRGNNQPQHF. CDR3 nucleotides: TGTGCCAGCAGTTTGAATGGGGGGCGGGGGAACAATCAGCCCCAGCATTTT.

The V gene is TRBV7-9, the J gene TRBJ2-3; no definite D call. The CDR3 is made up of 12 amino acids. Germline V gene sequence: CDR1 SEHNR, CDR2 FQNEAQ (reference sequence). V dropped 5 bases and J dropped 2 bases, with 5 bases sitting between them. Here the CDR3 reads CASSLHTDTQYF. DNA for the CDR3: TGTGCCAGCAGCCTGCACACAGATACGCAGTATTTT. Complete variable domain (other parts from reference TRBV7-9 and TRBJ2-3): DTGVSQNPRHKITKRGQNVTFRCDPISEHNRLYWYRQTLGQGPEFLTYFQNEAQLEKSRLLSDRFSAERPKGSFSTLEIQRTEQGDSAMYLCASSLHTDTQYFGPGTRLTVL.

This clone was counted a few times. This sequence joins TRBV30 and TRBJ1-2, with D unresolved. The CDR3 runs 13 residues. CDR1 and CDR2 (germline): GTSNPN, SVGIG (reference sequence). Trimming removed 4 bases at V and 7 bases at J, with 16 bases between. The DNA for the CDR3 is TGTGCCTGGAAGGGTCAGTCCGCAGGTGGCTACACCTTC. Amino acids: CAWKGQSAGGYTF.